This T cell receptor (beta chain) appears in the sequencing data of a study of blood T cells in healthy people across ages. Study results and caveats: The unsorted PBMCs prevented any conclusive comparison of naive versus antigen-experienced cells.

The use of a sample-barcoded 5' primer and a J-beta primer mix characterized a second PCR of roughly 6 to 11 cycles. CDR3-containing paired-end reads numbered at least 2.5 million in each sample. TCRdb itself ran the 5' RACE reads through MiXCR, one entry per CDR3 protein. The sample lists under 2,000,000 distinct CDR3 sequences, 40% to 55% seen once, with 2.1% in the top ten. The V gene lost 1 base and the J gene lost 6 bases, with 14 bases spanning the gap. The CDR3 runs 15 residues. CDR1 is SGHTA, CDR2 FQGTGA, per germline. Details on this clonotype: As yet, its antigen is unknown.

This sequence joins TRBV7-3 and TRBJ2-3, with no clear D. The material sequenced was blood. This receptor was identified in a woman aged 40 to 50 in good health. The CDR3 protein is CASSLSGGGGDTQYF. DNA for the CDR3: TGTGCCAGCAGCTTAAGTGGTGGCGGTGGGGATACGCAGTATTTT.